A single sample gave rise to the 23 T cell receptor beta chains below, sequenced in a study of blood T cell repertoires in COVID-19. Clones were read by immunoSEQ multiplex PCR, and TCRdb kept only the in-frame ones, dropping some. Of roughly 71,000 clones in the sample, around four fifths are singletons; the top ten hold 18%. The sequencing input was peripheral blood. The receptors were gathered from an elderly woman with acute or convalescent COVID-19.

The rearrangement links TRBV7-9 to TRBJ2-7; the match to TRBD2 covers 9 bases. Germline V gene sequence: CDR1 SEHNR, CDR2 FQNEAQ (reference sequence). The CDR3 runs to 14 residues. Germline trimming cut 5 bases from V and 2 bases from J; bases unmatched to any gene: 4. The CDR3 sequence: CASSPLAGAYEQYF. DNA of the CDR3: TGTGCCAGCAGCCCCTTAGCGGGGGCCTACGAGCAGTACTTC.

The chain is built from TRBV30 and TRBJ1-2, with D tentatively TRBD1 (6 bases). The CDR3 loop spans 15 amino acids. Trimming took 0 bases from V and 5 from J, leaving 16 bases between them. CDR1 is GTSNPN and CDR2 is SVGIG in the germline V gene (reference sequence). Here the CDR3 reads CAWSVLGRGGYGYTF. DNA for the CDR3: TGTGCCTGGAGTGTACTGGGCAGGGGAGGGTATGGCTACACCTTC.

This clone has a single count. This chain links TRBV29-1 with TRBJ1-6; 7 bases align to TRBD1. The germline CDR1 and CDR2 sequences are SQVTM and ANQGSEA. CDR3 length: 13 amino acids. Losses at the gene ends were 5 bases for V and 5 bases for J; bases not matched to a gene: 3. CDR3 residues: CSVRGTDNSPLHF. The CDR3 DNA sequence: TGCAGCGTTCGGGGGACAGATAATTCACCCCTCCACTTT. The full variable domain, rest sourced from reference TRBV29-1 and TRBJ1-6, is SAVISQKPSRDICQRGTSLTIQCQVDSQVTMMFWYRQQPGQSLTLIATANQGSEATYESGFVIDKFPISRPNLTFSTLTVSNMSPEDSSIYLCSVRGTDNSPLHFGNGTRLTVT.

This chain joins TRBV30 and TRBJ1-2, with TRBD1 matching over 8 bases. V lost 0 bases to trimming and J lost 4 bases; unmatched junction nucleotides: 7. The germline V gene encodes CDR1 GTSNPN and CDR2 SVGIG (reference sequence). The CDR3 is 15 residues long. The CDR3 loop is CAWSVDGRGPYGYTF. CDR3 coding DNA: TGTGCCTGGAGTGTAGATGGCAGGGGGCCCTATGGCTACACCTTC.

CDR3 protein: CASSFPGGNPNTGELFF. In nucleotides, the CDR3 is TGTGCCAGCAGCTTCCCAGGAGGGAACCCGAACACCGGGGAGCTGTTTTTT. The V gene is TRBV9, the J gene TRBJ2-2, with a tentative D call TRBD2 (6 bases). The CDR3 extends over 17 amino acids. V shed 4 bases and J shed 0 bases, with 16 bases lying between them. The germline V gene has CDR1 SGDLS and CDR2 YYNGEE.

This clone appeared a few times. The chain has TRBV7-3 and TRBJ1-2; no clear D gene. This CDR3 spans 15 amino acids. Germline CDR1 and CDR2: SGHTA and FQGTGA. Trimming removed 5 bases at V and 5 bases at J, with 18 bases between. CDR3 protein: CASSEREGIRYGYTF. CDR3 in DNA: TGTGCCAGCAGCGAACGGGAAGGGATAAGGTATGGCTACACCTTC.

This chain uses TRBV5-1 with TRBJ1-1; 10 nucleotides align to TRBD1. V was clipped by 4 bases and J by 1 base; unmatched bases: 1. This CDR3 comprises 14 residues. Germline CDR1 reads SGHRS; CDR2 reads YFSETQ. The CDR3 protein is CASSRTGGNTEAFF. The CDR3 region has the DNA TGCGCCAGCAGCAGGACAGGGGGGAACACTGAAGCTTTCTTT.

In nucleotides, the CDR3 is TGTGCCAGCAGGACCCGGGACAGGGCCTTTAATTCACCCCTCCACTTT. Its translation: CASRTRDRAFNSPLHF. The rearrangement uses TRBV27 and TRBJ1-6; 9 nucleotides match TRBD1. The CDR3 sequence is 16 residues long. V dropped 6 bases and J dropped 6; count of bases not matched to a gene: 9. Germline CDR1 is MNHEY and CDR2 is SMNVEV (reference sequence).

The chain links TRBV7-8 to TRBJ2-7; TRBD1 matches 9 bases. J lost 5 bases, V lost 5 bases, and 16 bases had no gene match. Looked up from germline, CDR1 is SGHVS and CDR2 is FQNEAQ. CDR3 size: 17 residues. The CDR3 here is CASSVVRSGTGYHEQYF. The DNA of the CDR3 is TGTGCCAGCAGCGTAGTTCGATCCGGGACAGGGTACCACGAGCAGTACTTC. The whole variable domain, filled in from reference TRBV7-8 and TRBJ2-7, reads GAGVSQSPRYKVAKRGQDVALRCDPISGHVSLFWYQQALGQGPEFLTYFQNEAQLDKSGLPSDRFFAERPEGSVSTLKIQRTQQEDSAVYLCASSVVRSGTGYHEQYFGPGTRLTVT.

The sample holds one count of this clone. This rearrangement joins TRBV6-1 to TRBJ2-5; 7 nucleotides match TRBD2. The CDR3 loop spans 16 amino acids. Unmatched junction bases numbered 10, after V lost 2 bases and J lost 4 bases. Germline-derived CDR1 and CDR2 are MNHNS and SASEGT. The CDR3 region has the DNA TGTGCCAGCAGTGAAATTCCTAGCGGCCTTAGAGAGACCCAGTACTTC. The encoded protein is CASSEIPSGLRETQYF.

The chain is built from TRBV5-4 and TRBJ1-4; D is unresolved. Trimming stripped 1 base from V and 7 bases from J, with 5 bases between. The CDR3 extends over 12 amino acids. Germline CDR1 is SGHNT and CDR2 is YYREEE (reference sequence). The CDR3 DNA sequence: TGTGCCAGCAGCTTGAACGGTGAAAAACTGTTTTTT. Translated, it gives CASSLNGEKLFF.

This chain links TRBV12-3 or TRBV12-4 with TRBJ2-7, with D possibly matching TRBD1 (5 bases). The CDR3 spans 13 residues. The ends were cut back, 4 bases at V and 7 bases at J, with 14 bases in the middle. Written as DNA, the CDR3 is TGTGCCAGCAGTTCACAGGCCTTGGGGGAGCAGTACTTC. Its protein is CASSSQALGEQYF.

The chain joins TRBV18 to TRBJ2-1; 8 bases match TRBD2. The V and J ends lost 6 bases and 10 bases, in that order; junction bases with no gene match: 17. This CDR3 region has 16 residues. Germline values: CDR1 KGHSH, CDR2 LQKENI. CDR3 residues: CASSGITSGVAWEQFF. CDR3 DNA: TGTGCCAGCTCCGGCATAACTAGCGGCGTTGCGTGGGAGCAGTTCTTC. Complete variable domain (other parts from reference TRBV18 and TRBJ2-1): NAGVMQNPRHLVRRRGQEARLRCSPMKGHSHVYWYRQLPEEGLKFMVYLQKENIIDESGMPKERFSAEFPKEGPSILRIQQVVRGDSAAYFCASSGITSGVAWEQFFGPGTRLTVL.

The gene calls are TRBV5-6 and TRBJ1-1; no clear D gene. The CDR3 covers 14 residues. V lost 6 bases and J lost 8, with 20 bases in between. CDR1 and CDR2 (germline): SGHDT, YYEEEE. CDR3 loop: CASTVARRTTEAFF. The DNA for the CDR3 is TGTGCCAGCACCGTCGCAAGGAGGACGACGGAAGCTTTCTTT.

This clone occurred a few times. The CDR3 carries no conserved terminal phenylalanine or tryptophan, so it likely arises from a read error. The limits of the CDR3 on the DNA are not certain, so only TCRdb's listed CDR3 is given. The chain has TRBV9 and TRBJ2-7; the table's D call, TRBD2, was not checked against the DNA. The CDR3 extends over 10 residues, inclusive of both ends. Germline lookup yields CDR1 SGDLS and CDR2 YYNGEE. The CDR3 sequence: CASSKWDSNG.

This CDR3 is CASSIILDRGNQPQHF. CDR3 sequence (DNA): TGCGCCAGCAGTATAATTCTCGACAGGGGGAATCAGCCCCAGCATTTT. The rearrangement joins TRBV4-1 to TRBJ1-5; TRBD1 matches at 9 bases. The CDR3 is made up of 16 amino acids. Germline V gives CDR1 MGHRA, CDR2 YSYEKL. After removal of 6 bases from V and 4 bases from J, the junction contained 10 bases not matched to a gene.

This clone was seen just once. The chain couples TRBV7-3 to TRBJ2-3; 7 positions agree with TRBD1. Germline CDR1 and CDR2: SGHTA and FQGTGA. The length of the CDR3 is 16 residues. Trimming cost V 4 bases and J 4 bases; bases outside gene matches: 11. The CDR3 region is CASSSRGPAGADTQYF. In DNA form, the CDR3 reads TGTGCCAGCAGCTCGAGGGGGCCGGCCGGGGCAGATACGCAGTATTTT.

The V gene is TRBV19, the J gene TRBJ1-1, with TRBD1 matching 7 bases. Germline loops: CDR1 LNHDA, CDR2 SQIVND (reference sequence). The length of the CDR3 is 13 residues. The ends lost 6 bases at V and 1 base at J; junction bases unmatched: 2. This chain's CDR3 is CASRDRPNTEAFF. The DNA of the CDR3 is TGTGCCAGTAGGGACAGGCCGAACACTGAAGCTTTCTTT.

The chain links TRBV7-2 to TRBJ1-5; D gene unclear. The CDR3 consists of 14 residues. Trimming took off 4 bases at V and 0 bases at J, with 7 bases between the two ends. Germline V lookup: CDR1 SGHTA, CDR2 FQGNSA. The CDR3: CASSSQRSNQPQHF. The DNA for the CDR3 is TGTGCCAGCAGCTCTCAGCGTAGCAATCAGCCCCAGCATTTT.

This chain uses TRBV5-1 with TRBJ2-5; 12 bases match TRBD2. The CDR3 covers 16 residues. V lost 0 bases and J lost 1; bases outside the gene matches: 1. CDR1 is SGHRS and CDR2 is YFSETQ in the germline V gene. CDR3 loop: CASSLGTSGVQETQYF. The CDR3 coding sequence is TGCGCCAGCAGCTTGGGGACTAGCGGGGTCCAAGAGACCCAGTACTTC. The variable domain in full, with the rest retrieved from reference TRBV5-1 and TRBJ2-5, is KAGVTQTPRYLIKTRGQQVTLSCSPISGHRSVSWYQQTPGQGLQFLFEYFSETQRNKGNFPGRFSGRQFSNSRSEMNVSTLELGDSALYLCASSLGTSGVQETQYFGPGTRLLVL.

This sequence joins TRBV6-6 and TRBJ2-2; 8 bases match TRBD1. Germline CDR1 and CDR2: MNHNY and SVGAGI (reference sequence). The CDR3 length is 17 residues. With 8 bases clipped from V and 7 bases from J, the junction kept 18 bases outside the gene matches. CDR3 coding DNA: TGTGCCAGCCGTCATCCAGGGCGGCGGGACAGGATCGGGGAGCTGTTTTTT. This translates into CASRHPGRRDRIGELFF.

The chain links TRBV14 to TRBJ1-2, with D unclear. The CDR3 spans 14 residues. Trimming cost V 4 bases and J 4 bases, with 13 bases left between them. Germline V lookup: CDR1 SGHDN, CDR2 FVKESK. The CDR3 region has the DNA TGTGCCAGCAGCCGAGAGGTACAGTCCTATGGCTACACCTTC. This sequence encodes CASSREVQSYGYTF.

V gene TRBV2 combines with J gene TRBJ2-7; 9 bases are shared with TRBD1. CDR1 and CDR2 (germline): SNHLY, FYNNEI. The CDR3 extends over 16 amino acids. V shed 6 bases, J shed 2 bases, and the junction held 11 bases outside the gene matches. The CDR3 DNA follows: TGTGCCAGCAGGGCCCGAACCGGGACAGGGACCTACGAGCAGTACTTC. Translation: CASRARTGTGTYEQYF.